This T cell receptor (beta chain) came from a study of blood T cell repertoires in COVID-19. Profiling relied on immunoSEQ multiplex PCR, and the TCRdb table lists in-frame clones only, not all of them. The data show 95,000 to 150,000 clones, 82% seen once. The CDR3 extends over 14 amino acids. J gave up 3 bases and V 1 base, and 2 bases lay outside the gene matches. Germline values: CDR1 SEHNR, CDR2 FQNEAQ (reference sequence). The chain recombines TRBV7-9 with TRBJ1-2, with 7 bases fitting TRBD1. The source is a woman in her 70s with acute or convalescent COVID-19. Sequences were obtained from peripheral blood. The chain's CDR3 is CASSLGQGHYGYTF. The CDR3 DNA follows: TGTGCCAGCAGCTTAGGACAGGGACACTATGGCTACACCTTC. The whole variable domain, remainder taken from reference TRBV7-9 and TRBJ1-2, is DTGVSQNPRHKITKRGQNVTFRCDPISEHNRLYWYRQTLGQGPEFLTYFQNEAQLEKSRLLSDRFSAERPKGSFSTLEIQRTEQGDSAMYLCASSLGQGHYGYTFGSGTRLTVV.